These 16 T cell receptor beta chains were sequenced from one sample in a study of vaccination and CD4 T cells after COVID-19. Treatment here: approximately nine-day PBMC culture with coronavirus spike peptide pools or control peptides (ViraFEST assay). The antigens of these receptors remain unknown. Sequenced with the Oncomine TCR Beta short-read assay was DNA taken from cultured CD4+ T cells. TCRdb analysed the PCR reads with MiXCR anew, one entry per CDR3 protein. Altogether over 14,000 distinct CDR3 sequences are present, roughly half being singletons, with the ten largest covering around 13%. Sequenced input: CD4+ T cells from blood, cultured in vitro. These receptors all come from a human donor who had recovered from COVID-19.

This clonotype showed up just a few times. CDR3 loop: CATSRGTTTGETQYF. CDR3 nucleotides: TGTGCCACCAGCAGGGGGACTACCACGGGAGAGACCCAGTACTTC. The chain recombines TRBV15 with TRBJ2-5; 7 bases line up with TRBD2. This CDR3 spans 15 amino acids. Germline lookup yields CDR1 LNHNV and CDR2 YYDKDF (reference sequence). With 3 bases clipped from V and 4 bases from J, the junction kept 8 bases outside the gene matches.

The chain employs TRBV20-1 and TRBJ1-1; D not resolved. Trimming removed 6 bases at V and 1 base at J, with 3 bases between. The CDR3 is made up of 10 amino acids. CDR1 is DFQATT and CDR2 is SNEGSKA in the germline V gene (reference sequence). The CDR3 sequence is CSAGNTEAFF. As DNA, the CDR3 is TGCAGTGCCGGGAACACTGAAGCTTTCTTT.

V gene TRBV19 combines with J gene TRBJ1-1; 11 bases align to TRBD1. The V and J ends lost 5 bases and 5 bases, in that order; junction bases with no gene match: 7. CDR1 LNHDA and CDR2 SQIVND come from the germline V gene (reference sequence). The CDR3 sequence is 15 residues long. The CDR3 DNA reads TGTGCCAGTAGTTTAGGACAGGGGGCAGGAACTGAAGCTTTCTTT. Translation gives CASSLGQGAGTEAFF.

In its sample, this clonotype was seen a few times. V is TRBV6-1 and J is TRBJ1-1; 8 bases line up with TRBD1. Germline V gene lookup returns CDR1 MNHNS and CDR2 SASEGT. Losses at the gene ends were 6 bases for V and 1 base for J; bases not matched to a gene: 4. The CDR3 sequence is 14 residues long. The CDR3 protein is CASRRDRGNTEAFF. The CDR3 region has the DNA TGTGCCAGCAGACGCGACAGGGGGAACACTGAAGCTTTCTTT.

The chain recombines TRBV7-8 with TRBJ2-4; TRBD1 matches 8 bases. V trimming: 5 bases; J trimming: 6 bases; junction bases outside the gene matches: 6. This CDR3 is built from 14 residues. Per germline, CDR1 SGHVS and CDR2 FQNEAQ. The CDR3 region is CASSGQGIPNIQYF. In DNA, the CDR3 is TGTGCCAGCAGCGGACAGGGTATCCCAAACATTCAGTACTTC. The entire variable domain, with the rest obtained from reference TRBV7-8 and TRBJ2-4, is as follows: GAGVSQSPRYKVAKRGQDVALRCDPISGHVSLFWYQQALGQGPEFLTYFQNEAQLDKSGLPSDRFFAERPEGSVSTLKIQRTQQEDSAVYLCASSGQGIPNIQYFGAGTRLSVL.

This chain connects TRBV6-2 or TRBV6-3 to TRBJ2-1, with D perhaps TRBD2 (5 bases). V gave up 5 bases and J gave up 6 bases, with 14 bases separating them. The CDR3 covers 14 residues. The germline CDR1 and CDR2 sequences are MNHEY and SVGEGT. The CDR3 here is CASSITREVNEQFF. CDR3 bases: TGTGCCAGCAGTATCACTAGGGAAGTCAATGAGCAGTTCTTC.

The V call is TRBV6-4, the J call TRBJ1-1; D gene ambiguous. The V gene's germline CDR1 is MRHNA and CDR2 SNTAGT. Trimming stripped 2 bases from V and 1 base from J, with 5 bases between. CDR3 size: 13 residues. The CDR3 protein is CASSDNPNTEAFF. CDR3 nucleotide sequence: TGTGCCAGCAGTGACAACCCGAACACTGAAGCTTTCTTT.

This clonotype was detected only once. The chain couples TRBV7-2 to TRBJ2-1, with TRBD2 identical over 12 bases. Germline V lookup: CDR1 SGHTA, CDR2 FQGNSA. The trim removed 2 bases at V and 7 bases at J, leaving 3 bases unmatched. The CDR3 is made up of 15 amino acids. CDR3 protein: CASSLSSGGGNEQFF. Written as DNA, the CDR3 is TGTGCCAGCAGCTTATCTAGCGGGGGGGGGAATGAGCAGTTCTTC.

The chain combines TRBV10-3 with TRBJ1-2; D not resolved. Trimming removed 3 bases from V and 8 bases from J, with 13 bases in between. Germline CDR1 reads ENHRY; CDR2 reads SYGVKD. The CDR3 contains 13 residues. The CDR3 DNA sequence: TGTGCCATCAGTGATGGCAGGCCCCAAGGCTACACCTTC. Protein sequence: CAISDGRPQGYTF.

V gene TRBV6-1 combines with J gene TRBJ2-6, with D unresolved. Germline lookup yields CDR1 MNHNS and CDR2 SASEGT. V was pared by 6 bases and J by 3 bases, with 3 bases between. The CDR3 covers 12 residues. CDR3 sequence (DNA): TGTGCCAGCAGGGTTGGGGCCAACGTCCTGACTTTC. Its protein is CASRVGANVLTF.

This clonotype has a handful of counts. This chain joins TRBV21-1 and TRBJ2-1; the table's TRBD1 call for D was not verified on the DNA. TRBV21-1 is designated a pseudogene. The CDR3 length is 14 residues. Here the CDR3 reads CALRGCSSYNEQFF. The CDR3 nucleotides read TGTGCCCTCCGGGGGTGCTCCTCCTACAATGAGCAGTTCTTC.

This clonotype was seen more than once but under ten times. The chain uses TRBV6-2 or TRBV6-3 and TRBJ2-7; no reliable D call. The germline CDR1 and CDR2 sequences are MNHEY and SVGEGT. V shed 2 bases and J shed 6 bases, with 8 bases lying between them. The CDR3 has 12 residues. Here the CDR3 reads CASSYGVGEQYF. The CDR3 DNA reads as TGTGCCAGCAGTTACGGGGTTGGCGAGCAGTACTTC.

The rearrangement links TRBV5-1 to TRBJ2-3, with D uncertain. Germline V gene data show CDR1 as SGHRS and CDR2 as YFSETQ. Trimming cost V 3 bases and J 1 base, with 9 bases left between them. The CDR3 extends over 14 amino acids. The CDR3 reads CASSSLEGTDTQYF. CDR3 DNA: TGCGCCAGCAGCTCCTTAGAGGGCACAGATACGCAGTATTTT.

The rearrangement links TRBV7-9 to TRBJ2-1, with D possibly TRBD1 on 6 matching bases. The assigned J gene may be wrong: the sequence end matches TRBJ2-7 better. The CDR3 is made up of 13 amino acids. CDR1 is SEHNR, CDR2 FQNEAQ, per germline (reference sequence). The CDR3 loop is CASRDRLNNEQYF. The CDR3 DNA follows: TGTGCCAGCAGAGACAGGTTAAACAACGAGCAGTACTTC.

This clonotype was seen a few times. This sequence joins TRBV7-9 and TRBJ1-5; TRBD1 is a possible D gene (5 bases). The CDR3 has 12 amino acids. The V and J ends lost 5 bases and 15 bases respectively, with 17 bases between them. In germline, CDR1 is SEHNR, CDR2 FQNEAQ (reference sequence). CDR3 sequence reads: CASSPRQGRWHF. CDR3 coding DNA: TGTGCCAGCAGCCCCCGCCAGGGAAGATGGCATTTT.

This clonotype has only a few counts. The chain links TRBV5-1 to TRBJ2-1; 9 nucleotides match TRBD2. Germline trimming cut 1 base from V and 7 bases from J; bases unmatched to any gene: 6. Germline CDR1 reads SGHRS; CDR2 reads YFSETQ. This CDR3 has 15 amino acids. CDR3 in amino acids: CASSLISGRLNEQFF. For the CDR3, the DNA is TGCGCCAGCAGCTTGATTAGCGGGAGACTAAATGAGCAGTTCTTC.